The 2 T cell receptor beta chains listed next were all sequenced from one sample in a study of T cell repertoires in aging, cancer and after chemotherapy. Rearranged V-D-J TRB sequences were amplified with a mixed TRB-A/B primer pool. Via MiXCR, TCRdb re-called the multiplex PCR reads, giving one row per CDR3 protein. The repertoire holds approximately 5,900 distinct CDR3 sequences, with 25% to 35% as singletons. Peripheral blood genomic DNA, not sorted cells or RNA, was the template. The sample comprised blood. These receptors came from a human donor in good health.

This clonotype appeared a few times. The chain combines TRBV27 with TRBJ2-2; 9 bases fit TRBD1. Trimming at V came to 7 bases and at J to 4 bases, leaving 7 bases not matched to a gene. Germline CDR1 reads MNHEY; CDR2 reads SMNVEV (reference sequence). The CDR3 loop spans 15 amino acids. CDR3 protein: CASTLRDRVTGELFF. CDR3 bases: TGTGCCAGCACCCTCCGGGACAGGGTCACCGGGGAGCTGTTTTTT.

The chain employs TRBV28 and TRBJ2-2, with unresolved D. The germline V gene encodes CDR1 MDHEN and CDR2 SYDVKM. With 5 bases removed from V and 9 bases from J, the gap between germline ends came to 10 bases. The CDR3 has 12 amino acids. The CDR3 region has the DNA TGTGCCAGCAGTCATGAGGTCTGGGAGCTGTTTTTT. Encoded protein: CASSHEVWELFF.